A single sample gave rise to the 8 T cell receptor beta chains below, sequenced in a study of blood T cell repertoires in COVID-19. Libraries were prepared by immunoSEQ multiplex PCR; TCRdb keeps only in-frame clonotypes and omits some of them. Of 150,000 or so clones listed, approximately 80% are singletons. Sequences were obtained from PBMCs or T cells enriched from blood (not recorded which). The receptors stem from a man between 65 and 79 years old who had been exposed to COVID-19.

The chain employs TRBV6-2 or TRBV6-3 and TRBJ2-7; 9 positions agree with TRBD1. Germline loops: CDR1 MNHEY, CDR2 SVGEGT. After removal of 3 bases from V and 7 bases from J, the junction contained 7 bases not matched to a gene. This CDR3 comprises 14 residues. CDR3 sequence reads: CASSYSGQGGEQYF. In DNA form, the CDR3 reads TGTGCCAGCAGTTATTCGGGACAGGGAGGGGAGCAGTACTTC.

The V call is TRBV15, the J call TRBJ1-1; D uncertain. This CDR3 spans 12 amino acids. With 3 bases removed from V and 2 bases from J, the gap between germline ends came to 4 bases. Germline CDR1 reads LNHNV; CDR2 reads YYDKDF (reference sequence). Here the CDR3 reads CATSSRNTEAFF. DNA for the CDR3: TGTGCCACCAGCAGCAGAAACACTGAAGCTTTCTTT.

This chain links TRBV27 with TRBJ2-3; 7 bases align to TRBD1. The CDR3 consists of 15 residues. From germline, CDR1 is MNHEY and CDR2 SMNVEV (reference sequence). The junction had 11 bases not matched to a gene; V was cut back by 8 bases and J by 3 bases. CDR3 residues: CASREKGALTDTQYF. CDR3 in DNA: TGTGCCAGCCGAGAAAAGGGGGCACTGACAGATACGCAGTATTTT.

The V gene is TRBV27, the J gene TRBJ1-2; no definite D call. This CDR3 comprises 15 residues. V lost 0 bases to trimming and J lost 4 bases, with 12 bases between them. Germline V gene data show CDR1 as MNHEY and CDR2 as SMNVEV (reference sequence). The CDR3 DNA follows: TGTGCCAGCAGTTTATCGCTCAGGTCCCCCTATGGCTACACCTTC. Its translation is CASSLSLRSPYGYTF.

The chain is built from TRBV5-6 and TRBJ1-2; D is undetermined. Trimming left V 6 bases short and J 3 bases short, with 12 bases between. CDR3 length: 13 residues. Germline-derived CDR1 and CDR2 are SGHDT and YYEEEE. The CDR3 sequence is CASTSGLHYGYTF. The CDR3 DNA follows: TGTGCCAGCACCTCCGGACTCCACTATGGCTACACCTTC.

V and J are TRBV6-2 or TRBV6-3 and TRBJ2-1; 10 bases line up with TRBD1. Germline CDR1 is MNHEY and CDR2 is SVGEGT. V shed 5 bases, J shed 7 bases, and the junction held 14 bases outside the gene matches. The CDR3 totals 17 residues. The CDR3 spells CASSKNRDRGMGNEQFF. The CDR3 nucleotides read TGTGCCAGCAGTAAGAACCGGGACAGGGGAATGGGGAATGAGCAGTTCTTC.

V and J are TRBV7-9 and TRBJ1-1, with D maybe TRBD1 (5 bases). The V end lost 6 bases, the J end lost 1 base, and 15 bases lay between the germline ends. The CDR3 is 15 residues long. Germline CDR1 and CDR2: SEHNR and FQNEAQ (reference sequence). CDR3 bases: TGTGCCAGCAGTAGGGCGGACACTACGAACACTGAAGCTTTCTTT. It codes for CASSRADTTNTEAFF.

The V call is TRBV7-8, the J call TRBJ1-2, with D unresolved. The CDR3 is made up of 13 amino acids. V was pared by 5 bases and J by 1 base, with 8 bases between. The V gene's germline CDR1 is SGHVS and CDR2 FQNEAQ. CDR3 amino acids: CASSATVNYGYTF. CDR3 nucleotides: TGTGCCAGCAGCGCAACAGTTAACTATGGCTACACCTTC.